This paragraph reports one T cell receptor (beta chain). Antigen specificity is unknown. V shed 3 bases and J shed 0 bases, with 11 bases lying between them. The CDR3 covers 15 residues. The germline gives CDR1 SGHTA, CDR2 FQGNSA. In building TCR beta libraries, iRepertoire HTBI primers were used together with Arm-PCR of CDR3 regions. MiXCR, applied by TCRdb to the multiplex PCR reads, yields one record per CDR3 protein. The table shows over 450,000 distinct CDR3 sequences, with around a fifth occurring only once. As for time point: persistent/refractory GD, antithyroid drugs over 5 years with positive TRAb. Preparation of the TCR library used RNA extracted from PBMCs. The patients were drawn from one endocrinology department in Xi'an, China. The data were taken from a study of regulatory T cells in long-lasting Graves disease. Study-wide results and caveats: Thyroid tissue was not studied; only peripheral blood was.

Here the sequenced sample was peripheral blood mononuclear cells (PBMCs), taken when the disease was refractory, from a patient treated with antithyroid drugs. The chain joins TRBV7-2 to TRBJ1-1, with D unresolved. The receptor's source is a female donor with Graves disease. The CDR3 sequence: CASSFLAGMNTEAFF. The CDR3 DNA is TGTGCCAGCAGCTTCTTGGCGGGCATGAACACTGAAGCTTTCTTT.